This TCR beta chain was retrieved from a study of stem cell transplantation in POMP-related autoinflammatory disease. Study in general: The study hypothesized thymoproteasome defects skew the TRB repertoire via impaired CD8+ selection.

Profiling relied on immunoSEQ multiplex PCR, and the TCRdb table lists in-frame clones only, not all of them. The repertoire holds about 32,000 clones, with around 88% as singletons. Points from the study as a whole: PRAID patients trended toward lower TRB diversity and higher clonality in all analyzed T-cell subsets.

This CDR3 spans 13 amino acids. The germline gives CDR1 LNHDA, CDR2 SQIVND (reference sequence). The V and J ends lost 9 bases and 1 base respectively, with 12 bases between them. This clone has more than one count but fewer than ten. Its target is not known. Sequenced material: CD4+ T cells from PBMCs, taken before stem cell transplantation. The rearrangement joins TRBV19 to TRBJ1-1, with a possible D match to TRBD1 (6 bases). The clonotype comes from a human donor with POMP-related autoinflammation and immune dysregulation (PRAID). Here the CDR3 reads CASSGHPNTEAFF. The CDR3 DNA is TGTGCCAGCTCGGGACACCCGAACACTGAAGCTTTCTTT.